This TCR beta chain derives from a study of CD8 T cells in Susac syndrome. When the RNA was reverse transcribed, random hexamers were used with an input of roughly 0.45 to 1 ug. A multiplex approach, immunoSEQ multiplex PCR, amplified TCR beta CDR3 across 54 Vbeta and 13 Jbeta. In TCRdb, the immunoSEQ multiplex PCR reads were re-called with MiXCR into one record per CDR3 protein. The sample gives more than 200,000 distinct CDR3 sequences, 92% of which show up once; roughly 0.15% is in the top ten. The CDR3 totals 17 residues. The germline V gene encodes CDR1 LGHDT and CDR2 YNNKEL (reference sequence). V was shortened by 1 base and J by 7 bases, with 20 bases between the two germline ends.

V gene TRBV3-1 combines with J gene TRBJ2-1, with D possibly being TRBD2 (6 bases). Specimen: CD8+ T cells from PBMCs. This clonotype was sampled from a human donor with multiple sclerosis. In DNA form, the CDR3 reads TGTGCCAGCAGCCAAGGTCCTGCGGGATCGACTCGGAATGAGCAGTTCTTC. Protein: CASSQGPAGSTRNEQFF.